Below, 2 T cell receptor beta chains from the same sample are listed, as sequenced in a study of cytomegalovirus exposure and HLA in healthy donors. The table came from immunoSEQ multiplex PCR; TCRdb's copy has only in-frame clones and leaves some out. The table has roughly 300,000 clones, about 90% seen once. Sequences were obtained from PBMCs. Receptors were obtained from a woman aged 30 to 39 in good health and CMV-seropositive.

CDR3 sequence (DNA): TGTGCCAGCAGTTACGGGCGAAACTATGGCTACACCTTC. It translates to CASSYGRNYGYTF. The rearrangement links TRBV6-5 to TRBJ1-2; the D is unclear. Germline V gene sequence: CDR1 MNHEY, CDR2 SVGAGI. V dropped 2 bases and J dropped 2 bases, with 6 bases sitting between them. The CDR3 length is 13 residues.

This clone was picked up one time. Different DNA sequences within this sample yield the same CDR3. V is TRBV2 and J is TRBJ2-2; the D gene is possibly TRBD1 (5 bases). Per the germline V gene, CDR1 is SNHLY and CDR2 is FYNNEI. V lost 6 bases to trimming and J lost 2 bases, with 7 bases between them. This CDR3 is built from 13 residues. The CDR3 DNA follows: TGTGCCAGCAGGACAGAAAACACCGGGGAGCTGTTTTTT. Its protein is CASRTENTGELFF.